The clone carrying this TCR beta chain was found a few times. This sample is drawn from a study of blood T cell repertoires in COVID-19. In the authors' workflow: Estimation of nucleated cell counts relied on the amplification of reference gene primers. Here immunoSEQ multiplex PCR was the method, and the copy in TCRdb shows in-frame clones only, minus some. Clone size and V and J calls were adopted from that table, with D and trimming inferred from the DNA. Among roughly 250,000 clones listed, 70% to 85% were seen once. The sequenced material came from peripheral blood. This clonotype originated in a woman in her 40s with active or convalescent COVID-19.

CDR3 sequence reads: CASSHSGYTF. The CDR3, as DNA: TGTGCCAGCAGCCACTCGGGCTACACCTTC. The chain recombines TRBV28 with TRBJ1-2, with D uncertain. The CDR3 runs to 10 residues. Germline lookup yields CDR1 MDHEN and CDR2 SYDVKM. V lost 6 bases, J lost 8 bases, and 7 bases lay in between.